The 16 T cell receptor beta chains given below trace back to one sample, sequenced in a study of blood T cell repertoires in COVID-19. Generated by immunoSEQ multiplex PCR, the TCRdb table keeps only in-frame clones and is missing some. This table has about 130,000 clones, around 79% appearing once. The sequencing input was peripheral blood. The receptors derive from a woman aged 70-85 years with COVID-19, enrolled during active disease.

This clone has a single count. This chain uses TRBV25-1 with TRBJ2-5; TRBD2 aligns across 8 bases. CDR1 is MGHDK and CDR2 is SYGVNS in the germline V gene. V dropped 4 bases and J dropped 7; count of bases not matched to a gene: 8. This CDR3 comprises 14 residues. The DNA for the CDR3 is TGTGCCAGCAGTGGCTTGACTAGCGTGGCGACCCAGTACTTC. This gives the protein CASSGLTSVATQYF.

The V and J genes are TRBV5-4 and TRBJ2-5, with 8 bases fitting TRBD2. CDR1 is SGHNT and CDR2 is YYREEE in the germline V gene (reference sequence). The CDR3 runs 15 residues. Trimming at V came to 4 bases and at J to 4 bases, leaving 9 bases not matched to a gene. Here the CDR3 reads CASSDGGAGLETQYF. The CDR3 DNA sequence: TGTGCCAGCAGCGACGGGGGGGCCGGGCTAGAGACCCAGTACTTC.

The chain joins TRBV10-3 to TRBJ2-5; 11 bases map to TRBD1. Looked up from germline, CDR1 is ENHRY and CDR2 is SYGVKD. The CDR3 has 16 residues. Trimming took 3 bases from V and 5 from J; bases not matched to a gene: 8. The CDR3 is CAISDQAGTGGETQYF. In DNA, the CDR3 is TGTGCCATCAGTGATCAAGCCGGGACAGGGGGGGAGACCCAGTACTTC.

This chain's CDR3 is CASSQLPGLNQPQHF. CDR3 nucleotides: TGCGCCAGCAGCCAATTACCTGGCCTCAATCAGCCCCAGCATTTT. This chain connects TRBV4-1 to TRBJ1-5; D is undetermined. This CDR3 is built from 15 residues. V was trimmed by 2 bases and J by 3 bases, leaving 11 bases between them. Germline-derived CDR1 and CDR2 are MGHRA and YSYEKL.

In its sample, this clone was seen a few times. The genes are TRBV28 and TRBJ2-7; D is uncertain. Trimming pared 7 bases from V and 0 bases from J, leaving 10 bases between. Germline V lookup: CDR1 MDHEN, CDR2 SYDVKM. This CDR3 contains 13 residues. The CDR3 coding sequence is TGTGCCAGCACGCCAGGAAGCTCCTACGAGCAGTACTTC. This translates into CASTPGSSYEQYF.

The chain links TRBV7-8 to TRBJ1-1; possible D gene TRBD1, 6 bases. The CDR3 is 14 amino acids. Germline-derived CDR1 and CDR2 are SGHVS and FQNEAQ. V dropped 1 base and J dropped 2 bases, with 8 bases sitting between them. CDR3 residues: CASSLGTANTEAFF. For the CDR3, the DNA is TGTGCCAGCAGCTTAGGGACAGCTAACACTGAAGCTTTCTTT.

The chain joins TRBV4-3 to TRBJ1-1; 8 bases match TRBD1. CDR1 is LGHNA and CDR2 is YSLEER in the germline V gene. V lost 3 bases to trimming and J lost 0 bases; unmatched junction nucleotides: 0. The CDR3 spans 14 residues. Written as DNA, the CDR3 is TGCGCCAGCAGCCAGGACAGGGTGAACACTGAAGCTTTCTTT. Protein sequence: CASSQDRVNTEAFF.

The chain uses TRBV5-1 and TRBJ2-2; tentatively, D is TRBD1 (6 bases). Germline values: CDR1 SGHRS, CDR2 YFSETQ. The CDR3 is 14 amino acids. V lost 7 bases and J lost 4, with 14 bases in between. The CDR3 sequence is CASREQGTTGELFF. The CDR3 DNA is TGCGCCAGCCGCGAACAGGGAACCACCGGGGAGCTGTTTTTT.

The chain links TRBV14 to TRBJ1-1, with D unresolved. Per germline, CDR1 SGHDN and CDR2 FVKESK. CDR3 length equals 17 residues. V shed 1 base and J shed 1 base, with 16 bases lying between them. DNA for the CDR3: TGTGCCAGCAGCCAAGGTCTATCGAGGCCGACGAACACTGAAGCTTTCTTT. As protein: CASSQGLSRPTNTEAFF.

Many counts were recorded for this clone. J is TRBJ2-7 and V is TRBV30; D is ambiguous. CDR3 length equals 11 residues. Trimming stripped 2 bases from V and 4 bases from J, with 6 bases between. Germline CDR1 and CDR2: GTSNPN and SVGIG (reference sequence). The CDR3 DNA follows: TGTGCCTGGAGTTATAATTACGAGCAGTACTTC. Translation: CAWSYNYEQYF.

The CDR3 reads CATSSGGVGDTQYF. The CDR3 region has the DNA TGTGCCACCAGCAGCGGGGGGGTTGGAGATACGCAGTATTTT. The chain employs TRBV24-1 and TRBJ2-3; 10 nucleotides line up with TRBD2. CDR1 is KGHDR and CDR2 is SFDVKD in the germline V gene. After removal of 7 bases from V and 5 bases from J, the junction contained 5 bases not matched to a gene. The CDR3 has 14 amino acids.

CDR3 loop: CASSSKLAGEETQYF. The CDR3, as DNA: TGTGCCAGCAGCTCAAAGCTAGCGGGGGAAGAGACCCAGTACTTC. J is TRBJ2-5 and V is TRBV5-4; 10 bases line up with TRBD2. V was clipped by 3 bases and J by 3 bases; unmatched bases: 5. CDR3 length: 15 amino acids. Germline V lookup: CDR1 SGHNT, CDR2 YYREEE (reference sequence).

This clone was seen a few times. V gene TRBV5-4 combines with J gene TRBJ1-2; D uncertain. Trimming stripped 0 bases from V and 8 bases from J, with 11 bases between. Per germline, CDR1 SGHNT and CDR2 YYREEE (reference sequence). The CDR3 covers 13 residues. DNA of the CDR3: TGTGCCAGCAGCTTGGAACGGCGAGGAGGCTACACCTTC. Its translation: CASSLERRGGYTF.

This chain joins TRBV14 and TRBJ2-1; D is unclear. V was cut by 1 base and J by 3 bases, with 13 bases left in between. The CDR3 has 16 residues. Germline V gene lookup returns CDR1 SGHDN and CDR2 FVKESK. CDR3 DNA: TGTGCCAGCAGCCAAGGTTCAGGCTTACTCTACAATGAGCAGTTCTTC. Encoded protein: CASSQGSGLLYNEQFF.

CDR3 nucleotides: TGCAGTGCTAGTGATATGGGCGGGGGCCTGCATACAGATACGCAGTATTTT. It translates to CSASDMGGGLHTDTQYF. The chain couples TRBV20-1 to TRBJ2-3; a weak D match, TRBD2 (7 bases). Looked up from germline, CDR1 is DFQATT and CDR2 is SNEGSKA (reference sequence). Trimming stripped 3 bases from V and 3 bases from J, with 22 bases between. The CDR3 runs 17 residues.

In this sample, this clone turned up once. CDR3 region: CASSLGVRSGSPLHF. DNA of the CDR3: TGTGCCAGCAGCCTGGGGGTGAGGAGTGGCTCACCCCTCCACTTT. The chain recombines TRBV5-4 with TRBJ1-6, with D possibly matching TRBD1 (5 bases). CDR1 is SGHNT, CDR2 YYREEE, per germline (reference sequence). Trimming pared 4 bases from V and 10 bases from J, leaving 18 bases between. This CDR3 is built from 15 residues.